These T cell receptor beta chains were read from a single sample in a study of beta chain features in type 1 diabetes. Using immunoSEQ multiplex PCR, the repertoire was profiled, and TCRdb retains in-frame clones only, with some absent. Of a few hundred thousand clones listed, roughly 31% are singletons. Sequencing was done on a sample of naive CD4+ T cells from blood. These receptors originate from a man younger than 35 in good health. Each CDR3 is given with its conserved first and last residue. Clone size is stated in some rows and not others, as once, few, many or a class when expanded.

v_call	clone_size	j_call	cdr3_aa
TRBV25-1	-	TRBJ1-1	CASRGGGADTEAFF
TRBV23-1	-	TRBJ2-1	CASPQRVPRPSVTFRDEQFF
TRBV14	few	TRBJ2-1	CASSQDIAPVRFF
TRBV30	-	TRBJ1-2	CAWSRTGGNYGYTF
TRBV7-9	few	TRBJ2-1	CASSPRLAGNYNEQFF
TRBV9	-	TRBJ1-1	CASSVTLTSGHMNTEAFF
TRBV5-6	-	TRBJ2-7	CASSLTSGEGYEQYF
TRBV7-9	-	TRBJ1-1	CASSFRTAEAFF
TRBV27	few	TRBJ2-7	CASSLYGSSYEQYF
TRBV9	few	TRBJ2-1	CASSAEILVEQFF
TRBV20-1	few	TRBJ2-3	CSARVSDTQYF
TRBV7-2	few	TRBJ2-1	CASGPRGGSTYNEQFF
TRBV7-9	few	TRBJ1-2	CASSKYTRDGYTF
TRBV10-3	-	TRBJ2-5	CAISSGPGRETQYF